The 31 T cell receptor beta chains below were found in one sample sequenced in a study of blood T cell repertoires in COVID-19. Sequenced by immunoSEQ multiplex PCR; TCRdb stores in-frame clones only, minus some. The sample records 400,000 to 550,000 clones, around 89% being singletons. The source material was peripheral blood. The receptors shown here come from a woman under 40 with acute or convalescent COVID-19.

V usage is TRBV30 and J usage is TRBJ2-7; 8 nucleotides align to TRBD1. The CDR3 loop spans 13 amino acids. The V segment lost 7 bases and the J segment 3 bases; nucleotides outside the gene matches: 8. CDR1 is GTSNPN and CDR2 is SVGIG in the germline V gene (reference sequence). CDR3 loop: CALNLGQGYEQYF. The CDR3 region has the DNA TGTGCCTTGAATCTTGGACAGGGCTACGAGCAGTACTTC. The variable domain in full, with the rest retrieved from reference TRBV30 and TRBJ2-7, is SQTIHQWPATLVQPVGSPLSLECTVEGTSNPNLYWYRQAAGRGLQLLFYSVGIGQISSEVPQNLSASRPQDRQFILSSKKLLLSDSGFYLCALNLGQGYEQYFGPGTRLTVT.

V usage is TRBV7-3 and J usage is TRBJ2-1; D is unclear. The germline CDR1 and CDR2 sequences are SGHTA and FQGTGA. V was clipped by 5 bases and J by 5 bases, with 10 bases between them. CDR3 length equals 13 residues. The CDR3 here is CASSPKRHNEQFF. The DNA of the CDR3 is TGTGCCAGCAGCCCTAAGCGACACAATGAGCAGTTCTTC.

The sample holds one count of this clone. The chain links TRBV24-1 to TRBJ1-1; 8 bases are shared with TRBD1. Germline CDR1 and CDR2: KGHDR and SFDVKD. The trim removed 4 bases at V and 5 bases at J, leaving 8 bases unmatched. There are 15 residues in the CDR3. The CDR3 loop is CATSDDSRGRTEAFF. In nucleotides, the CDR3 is TGTGCCACCAGTGACGATAGCAGGGGGCGAACTGAAGCTTTCTTT.

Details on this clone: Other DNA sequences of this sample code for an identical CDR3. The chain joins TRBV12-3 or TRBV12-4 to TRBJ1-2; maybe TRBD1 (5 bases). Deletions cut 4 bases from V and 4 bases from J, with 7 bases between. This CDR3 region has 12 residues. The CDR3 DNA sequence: TGTGCCAGCAGTTGGGGGGGCTATGGCTACACCTTC. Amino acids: CASSWGGYGYTF.

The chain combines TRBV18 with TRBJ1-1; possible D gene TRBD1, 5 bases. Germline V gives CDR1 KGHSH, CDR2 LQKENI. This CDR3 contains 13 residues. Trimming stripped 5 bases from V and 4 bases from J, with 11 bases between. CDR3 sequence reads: CASSSGRGTEAFF. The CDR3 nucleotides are TGTGCCAGCTCATCCGGGAGGGGCACTGAAGCTTTCTTT.

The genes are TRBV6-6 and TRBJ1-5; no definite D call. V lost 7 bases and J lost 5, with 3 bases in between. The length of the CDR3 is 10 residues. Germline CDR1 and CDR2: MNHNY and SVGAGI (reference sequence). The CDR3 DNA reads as TGTGCCAGCACGGATCAGCCCCAGCATTTT. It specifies CASTDQPQHF.

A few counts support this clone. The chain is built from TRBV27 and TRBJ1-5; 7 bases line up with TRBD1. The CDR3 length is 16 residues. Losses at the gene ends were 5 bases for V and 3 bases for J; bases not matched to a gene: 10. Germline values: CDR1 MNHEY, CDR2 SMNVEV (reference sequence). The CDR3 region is CASSPRGRGINQPQHF. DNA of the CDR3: TGTGCCAGCAGTCCCCGTGGCAGGGGGATCAATCAGCCCCAGCATTTT.

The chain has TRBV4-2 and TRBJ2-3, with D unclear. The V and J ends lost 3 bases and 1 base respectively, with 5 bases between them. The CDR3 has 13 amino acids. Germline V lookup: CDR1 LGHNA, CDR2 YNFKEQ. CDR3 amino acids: CASSHIGTDTQYF. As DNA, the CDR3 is TGTGCCAGCAGCCATATCGGCACAGATACGCAGTATTTT.

The CDR3 DNA follows: TGTGCCGGGAAAAGACAGGGGGTGACCAAGACCCAGTACTTC. Translation gives CAGKRQGVTKTQYF. This chain uses TRBV2 with TRBJ2-5; TRBD1 matches at 9 bases. The CDR3 length is 14 residues. With V trimmed by 11 bases and J by 6 bases, 13 bases remained unmatched. Looked up from germline, CDR1 is SNHLY and CDR2 is FYNNEI. Full variable domain (remainder filled in from reference TRBV2 and TRBJ2-5): EPEVTQTPSHQVTQMGQEVILRCVPISNHLYFYWYRQILGQKVEFLVSFYNNEISEKSEIFDDQFSVERPDGSNFTLKIRSTKLEDSAMYFCAGKRQGVTKTQYFGPGTRLLVL.

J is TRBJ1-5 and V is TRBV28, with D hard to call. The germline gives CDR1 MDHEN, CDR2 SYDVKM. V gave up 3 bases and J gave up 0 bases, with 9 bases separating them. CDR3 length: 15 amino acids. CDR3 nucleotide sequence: TGTGCCAGCAGTTTGCCCGGAGATAGCAATCAGCCCCAGCATTTT. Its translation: CASSLPGDSNQPQHF.

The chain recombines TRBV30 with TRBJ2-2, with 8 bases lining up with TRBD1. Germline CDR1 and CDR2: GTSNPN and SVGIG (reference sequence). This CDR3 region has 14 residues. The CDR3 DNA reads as TGTGCGTTGGACAGGGATGACCTTCTCGAGGAGCTGTTTTTT. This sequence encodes CALDRDDLLEELFF.

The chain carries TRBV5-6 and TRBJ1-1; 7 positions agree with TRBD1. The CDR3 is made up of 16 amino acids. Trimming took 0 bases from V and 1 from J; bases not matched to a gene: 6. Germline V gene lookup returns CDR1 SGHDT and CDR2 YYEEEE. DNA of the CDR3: TGTGCCAGCAGCTTGGCGGCAGGGGGTCCGAACACTGAAGCTTTCTTT. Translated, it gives CASSLAAGGPNTEAFF.

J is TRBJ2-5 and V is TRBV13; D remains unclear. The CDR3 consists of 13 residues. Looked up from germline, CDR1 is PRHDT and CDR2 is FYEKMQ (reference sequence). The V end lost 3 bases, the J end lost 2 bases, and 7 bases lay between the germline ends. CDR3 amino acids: CASSFGSQETQYF. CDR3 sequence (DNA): TGTGCCAGCAGCTTCGGGTCTCAAGAGACCCAGTACTTC.

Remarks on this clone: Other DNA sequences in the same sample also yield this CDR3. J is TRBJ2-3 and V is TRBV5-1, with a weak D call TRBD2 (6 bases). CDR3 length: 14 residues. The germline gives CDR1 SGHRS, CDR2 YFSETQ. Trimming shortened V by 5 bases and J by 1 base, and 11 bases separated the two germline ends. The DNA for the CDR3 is TGCGCCAGCAGGTCGGGCGGGGGCACAGATACGCAGTATTTT. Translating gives CASRSGGGTDTQYF. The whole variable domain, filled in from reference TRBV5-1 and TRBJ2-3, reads KAGVTQTPRYLIKTRGQQVTLSCSPISGHRSVSWYQQTPGQGLQFLFEYFSETQRNKGNFPGRFSGRQFSNSRSEMNVSTLELGDSALYLCASRSGGGTDTQYFGPGTRLTVL.

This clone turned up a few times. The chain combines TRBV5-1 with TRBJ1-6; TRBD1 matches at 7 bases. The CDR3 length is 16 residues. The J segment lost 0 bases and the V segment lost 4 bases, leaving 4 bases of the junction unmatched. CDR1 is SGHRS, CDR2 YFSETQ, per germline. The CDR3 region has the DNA TGCGCCAGCAGCCGGGACAGCAGCTCCTATAATTCACCCCTCCACTTT. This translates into CASSRDSSSYNSPLHF. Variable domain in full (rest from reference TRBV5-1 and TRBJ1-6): KAGVTQTPRYLIKTRGQQVTLSCSPISGHRSVSWYQQTPGQGLQFLFEYFSETQRNKGNFPGRFSGRQFSNSRSEMNVSTLELGDSALYLCASSRDSSSYNSPLHFGNGTRLTVT.

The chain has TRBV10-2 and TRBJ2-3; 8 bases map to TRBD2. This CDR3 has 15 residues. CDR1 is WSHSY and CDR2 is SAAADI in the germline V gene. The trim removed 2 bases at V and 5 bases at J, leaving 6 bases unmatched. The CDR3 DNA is TGCGCCAGCAGTGAGACGGGGGGGCTTGGAGATACGCAGTATTTT. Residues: CASSETGGLGDTQYF.

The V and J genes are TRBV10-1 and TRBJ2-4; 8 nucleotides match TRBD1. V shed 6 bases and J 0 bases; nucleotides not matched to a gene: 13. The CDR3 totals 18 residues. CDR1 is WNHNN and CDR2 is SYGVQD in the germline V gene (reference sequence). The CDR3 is CASRRSPGQVIAKNIQYF. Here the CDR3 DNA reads TGCGCCAGCAGAAGATCACCGGGACAGGTAATAGCCAAAAACATTCAGTACTTC.

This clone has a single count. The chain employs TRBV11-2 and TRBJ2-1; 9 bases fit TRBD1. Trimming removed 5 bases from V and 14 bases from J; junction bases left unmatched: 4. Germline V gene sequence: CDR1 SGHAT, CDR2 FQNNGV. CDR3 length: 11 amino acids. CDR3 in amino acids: CASSRGQGKFF. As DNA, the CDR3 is TGTGCCAGCAGCAGAGGACAGGGGAAGTTCTTC.

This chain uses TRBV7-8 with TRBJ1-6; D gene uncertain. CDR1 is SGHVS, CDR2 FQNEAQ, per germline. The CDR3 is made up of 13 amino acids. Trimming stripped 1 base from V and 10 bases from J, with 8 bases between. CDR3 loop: CASSLVAQSPLHF. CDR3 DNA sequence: TGTGCCAGCAGCTTAGTCGCACAATCACCCCTCCACTTT. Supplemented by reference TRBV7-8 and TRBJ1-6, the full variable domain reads GAGVSQSPRYKVAKRGQDVALRCDPISGHVSLFWYQQALGQGPEFLTYFQNEAQLDKSGLPSDRFFAERPEGSVSTLKIQRTQQEDSAVYLCASSLVAQSPLHFGNGTRLTVT.

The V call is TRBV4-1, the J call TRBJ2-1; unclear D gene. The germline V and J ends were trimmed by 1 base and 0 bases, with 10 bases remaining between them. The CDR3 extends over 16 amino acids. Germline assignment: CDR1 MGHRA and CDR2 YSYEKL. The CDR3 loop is CASSQGLEGSYNEQFF. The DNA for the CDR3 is TGCGCCAGCAGCCAAGGTCTAGAAGGCTCCTACAATGAGCAGTTCTTC.

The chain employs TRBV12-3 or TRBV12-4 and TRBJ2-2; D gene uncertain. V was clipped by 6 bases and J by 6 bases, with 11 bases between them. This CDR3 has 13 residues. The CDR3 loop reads CASSSTLSGELFF. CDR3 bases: TGTGCCAGCAGCTCGACTCTATCCGGGGAGCTGTTTTTT.

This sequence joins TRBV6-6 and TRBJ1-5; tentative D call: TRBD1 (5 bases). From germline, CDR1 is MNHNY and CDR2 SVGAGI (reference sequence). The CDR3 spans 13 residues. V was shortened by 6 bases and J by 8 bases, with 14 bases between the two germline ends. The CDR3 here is CASRYGTGEPQHF. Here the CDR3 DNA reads TGTGCCAGCAGATACGGGACTGGGGAGCCCCAGCATTTT.

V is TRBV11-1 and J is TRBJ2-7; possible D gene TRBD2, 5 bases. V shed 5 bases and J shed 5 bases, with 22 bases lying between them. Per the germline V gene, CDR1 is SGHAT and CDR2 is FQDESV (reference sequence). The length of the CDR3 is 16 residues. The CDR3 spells CASSQNNGERVHEQYF. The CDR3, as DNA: TGTGCCAGCAGCCAAAACAATGGGGAGAGGGTCCACGAGCAGTACTTC.

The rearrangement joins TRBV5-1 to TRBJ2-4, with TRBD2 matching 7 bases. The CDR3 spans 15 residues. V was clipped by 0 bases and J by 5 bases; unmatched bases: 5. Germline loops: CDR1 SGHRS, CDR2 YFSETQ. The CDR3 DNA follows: TGCGCCAGCAGCTTGGAACGGGGGGTACAAAACATTCAGTACTTC. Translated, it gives CASSLERGVQNIQYF.

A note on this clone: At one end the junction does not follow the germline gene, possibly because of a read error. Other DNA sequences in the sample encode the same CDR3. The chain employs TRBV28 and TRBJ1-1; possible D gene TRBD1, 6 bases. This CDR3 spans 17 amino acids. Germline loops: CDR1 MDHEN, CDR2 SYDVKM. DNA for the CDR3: TGTGCCAGCAGTTTCACAGGGAGTCCTCAAATGAATACTGAAGCTTTCTTT. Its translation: CASSFTGSPQMNTEAFF.

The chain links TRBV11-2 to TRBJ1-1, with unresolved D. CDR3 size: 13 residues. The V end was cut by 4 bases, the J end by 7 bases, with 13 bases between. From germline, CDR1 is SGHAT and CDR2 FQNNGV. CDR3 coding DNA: TGTGCCAGCAGCTCCGGGAGTGCACGTGAAGCTTTCTTT. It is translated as CASSSGSAREAFF.

This CDR3 is CASSISGVSYEQYF. The DNA of the CDR3 is TGTGCCAGTAGTATCAGCGGGGTCTCCTACGAGCAGTACTTC. The chain employs TRBV19 and TRBJ2-7; 7 bases line up with TRBD2. The V segment lost 3 bases and the J segment 0 bases; nucleotides outside the gene matches: 2. Germline V gene lookup returns CDR1 LNHDA and CDR2 SQIVND (reference sequence). This CDR3 contains 14 residues.

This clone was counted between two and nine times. CDR3 loop: CASSSSFGAYEQYF. The DNA for the CDR3 is TGTGCCAGCAGTTCGTCATTCGGGGCCTACGAGCAGTACTTC. The chain combines TRBV6-5 with TRBJ2-7; maybe TRBD2 (5 bases). The V end lost 4 bases, the J end lost 2 bases, and 12 bases lay between the germline ends. The germline gives CDR1 MNHEY, CDR2 SVGAGI. CDR3 length equals 14 residues.

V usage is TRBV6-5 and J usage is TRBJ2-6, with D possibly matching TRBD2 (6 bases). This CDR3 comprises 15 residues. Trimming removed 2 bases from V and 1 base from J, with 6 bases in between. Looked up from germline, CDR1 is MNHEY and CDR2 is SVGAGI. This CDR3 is CASSYRESGANVLTF. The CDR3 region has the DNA TGTGCCAGCAGTTACCGGGAGTCTGGGGCCAACGTCCTGACTTTC.

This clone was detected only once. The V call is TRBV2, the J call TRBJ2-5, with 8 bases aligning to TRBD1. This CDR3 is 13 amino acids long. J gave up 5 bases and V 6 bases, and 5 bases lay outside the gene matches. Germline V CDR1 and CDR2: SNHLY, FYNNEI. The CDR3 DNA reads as TGTGCCAGCAGCCCACAGGGGGAGGAGACCCAGTACTTC. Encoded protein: CASSPQGEETQYF.

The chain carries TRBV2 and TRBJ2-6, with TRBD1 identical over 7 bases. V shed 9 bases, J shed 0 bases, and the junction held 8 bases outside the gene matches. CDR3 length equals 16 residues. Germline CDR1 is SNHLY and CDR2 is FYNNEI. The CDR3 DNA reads TGTGCCAGGACTCGACAGGGTCCCTCTGGGGCCAACGTCCTGACTTTC. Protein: CARTRQGPSGANVLTF.